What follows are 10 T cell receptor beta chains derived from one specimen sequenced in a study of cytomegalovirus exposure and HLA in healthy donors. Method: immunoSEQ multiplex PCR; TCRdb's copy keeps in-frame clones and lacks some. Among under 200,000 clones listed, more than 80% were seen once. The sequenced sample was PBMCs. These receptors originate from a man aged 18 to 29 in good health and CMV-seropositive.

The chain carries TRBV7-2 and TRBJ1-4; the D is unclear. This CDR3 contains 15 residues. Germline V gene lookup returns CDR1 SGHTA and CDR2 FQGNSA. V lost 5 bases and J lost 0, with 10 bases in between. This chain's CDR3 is CASSQSGTTNEKLFF. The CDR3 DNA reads TGTGCCAGCAGCCAAAGCGGTACAACTAATGAAAAACTGTTTTTT.

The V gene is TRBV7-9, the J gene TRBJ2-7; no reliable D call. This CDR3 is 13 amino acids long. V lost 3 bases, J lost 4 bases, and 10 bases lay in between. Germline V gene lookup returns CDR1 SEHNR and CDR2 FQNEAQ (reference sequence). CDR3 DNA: TGTGCCAGCAGCTTGGATACGGAGTACGAGCAGTACTTC. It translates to CASSLDTEYEQYF.

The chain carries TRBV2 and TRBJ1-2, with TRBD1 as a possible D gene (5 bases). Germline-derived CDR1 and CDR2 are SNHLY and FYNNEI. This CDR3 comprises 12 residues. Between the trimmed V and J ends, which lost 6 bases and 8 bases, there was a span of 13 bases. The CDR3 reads CASRDKGSGYTF. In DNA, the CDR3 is TGTGCCAGCAGGGACAAGGGCTCCGGCTACACCTTC.

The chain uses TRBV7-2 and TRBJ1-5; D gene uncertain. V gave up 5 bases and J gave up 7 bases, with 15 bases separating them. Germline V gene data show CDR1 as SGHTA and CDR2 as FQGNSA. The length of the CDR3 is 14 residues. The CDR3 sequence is CASSLKGGNQPQHF. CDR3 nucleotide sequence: TGTGCCAGCAGCCTAAAGGGAGGGAACCAGCCCCAGCATTTT.

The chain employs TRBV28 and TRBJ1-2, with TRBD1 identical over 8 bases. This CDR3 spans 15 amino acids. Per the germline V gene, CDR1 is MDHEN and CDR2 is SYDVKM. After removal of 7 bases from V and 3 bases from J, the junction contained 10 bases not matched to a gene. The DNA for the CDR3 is TGTGCCAGCACACCATCCACGGACAGGGACTATGGCTACACCTTC. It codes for CASTPSTDRDYGYTF.

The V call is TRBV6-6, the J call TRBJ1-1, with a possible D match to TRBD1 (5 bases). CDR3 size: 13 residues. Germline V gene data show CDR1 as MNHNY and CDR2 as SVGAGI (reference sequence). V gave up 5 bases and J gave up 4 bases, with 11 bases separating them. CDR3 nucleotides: TGTGCCAGCAGTCTATACGGGGGCACTGAAGCTTTCTTT. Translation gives CASSLYGGTEAFF.

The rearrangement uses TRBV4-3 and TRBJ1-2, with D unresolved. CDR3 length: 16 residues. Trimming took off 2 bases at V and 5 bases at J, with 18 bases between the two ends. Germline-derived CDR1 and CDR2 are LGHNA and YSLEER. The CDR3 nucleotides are TGCGCCAGCAGCCAAACTTTCCCCGGAGCGTCATATGGCTACACCTTC. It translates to CASSQTFPGASYGYTF.

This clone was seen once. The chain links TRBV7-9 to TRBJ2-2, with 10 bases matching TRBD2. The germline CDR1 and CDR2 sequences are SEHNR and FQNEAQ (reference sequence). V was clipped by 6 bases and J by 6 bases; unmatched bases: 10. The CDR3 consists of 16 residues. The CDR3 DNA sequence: TGTGCCAGCAGTCCCCTAGCGGGAGTGCTGGCCGGGGAGCTGTTTTTT. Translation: CASSPLAGVLAGELFF.

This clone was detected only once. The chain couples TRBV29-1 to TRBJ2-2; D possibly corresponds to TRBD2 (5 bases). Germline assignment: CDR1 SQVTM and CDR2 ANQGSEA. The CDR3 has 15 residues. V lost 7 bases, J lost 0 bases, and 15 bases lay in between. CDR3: CSAEVAVSNTGELFF. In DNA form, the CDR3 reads TGCAGCGCGGAGGTAGCCGTCTCGAACACCGGGGAGCTGTTTTTT.

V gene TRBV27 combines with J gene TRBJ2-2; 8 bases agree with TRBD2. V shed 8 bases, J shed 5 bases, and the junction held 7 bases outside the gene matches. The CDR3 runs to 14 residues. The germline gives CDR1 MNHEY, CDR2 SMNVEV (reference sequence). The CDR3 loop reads CASQNGGETGELFF. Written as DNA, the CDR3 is TGTGCCAGCCAAAACGGGGGGGAGACCGGGGAGCTGTTTTTT.